Below are 28 T cell receptor beta chains sequenced from a single sample in a study of blood T cell repertoires in COVID-19. This table comes from immunoSEQ multiplex PCR, and its TCRdb copy is limited to in-frame clones, with some not included. The data contain some 260,000 clones, 88% of them singletons. Sequenced: peripheral blood. The receptors stem from a man older than 75 with acute or convalescent COVID-19.

The V gene is TRBV24-1, the J gene TRBJ2-7; D is perhaps TRBD1 (6 bases). CDR3 length equals 16 residues. Germline loops: CDR1 KGHDR, CDR2 SFDVKD. V was pared by 2 bases and J by 2 bases, with 15 bases between. CDR3 sequence reads: CATSDSRGGTTYEQYF. CDR3 nucleotide sequence: TGTGCCACCAGTGATTCTAGAGGGGGTACTACCTACGAGCAGTACTTC.

This chain links TRBV5-1 with TRBJ1-2; a possible D gene is TRBD1 (6 bases). V lost 4 bases and J 2 bases, leaving 12 bases between the germline ends. The germline V gene has CDR1 SGHRS and CDR2 YFSETQ. This CDR3 contains 14 residues. CDR3: CASSQATGNYGYTF. DNA for the CDR3: TGCGCCAGCAGCCAAGCAACAGGGAACTATGGCTACACCTTC.

The chain links TRBV5-6 to TRBJ1-3; tentatively, D is TRBD1 (6 bases). Trimming took off 2 bases at V and 2 bases at J, with 14 bases between the two ends. Looked up from germline, CDR1 is SGHDT and CDR2 is YYEEEE. The CDR3 extends over 16 amino acids. CDR3 bases: TGTGCCAGCAGCTTCCTTGGGCAGGGGCCTGGAAACACCATATATTTT. As protein: CASSFLGQGPGNTIYF.

The chain joins TRBV5-1 to TRBJ2-5; 10 nucleotides align to TRBD2. Germline CDR1 and CDR2: SGHRS and YFSETQ. The CDR3 length is 17 residues. The V and J ends lost 0 bases and 4 bases, in that order; junction bases with no gene match: 9. CDR3 nucleotides: TGCGCCAGCAGCTTGGGACTAGCGGGCAGCCTGGGAGAGACCCAGTACTTC. Translating gives CASSLGLAGSLGETQYF.

J is TRBJ1-1 and V is TRBV9; weak D call: TRBD1 (6 bases). The CDR3 extends over 15 amino acids. Germline-derived CDR1 and CDR2 are SGDLS and YYNGEE. Trimming cost V 2 bases and J 1 base, with 12 bases left between them. As DNA, the CDR3 is TGTGCCAGCAGCGTCTCAGGGGTCTCGAACACTGAAGCTTTCTTT. It yields the protein CASSVSGVSNTEAFF.

This chain uses TRBV19 with TRBJ2-7, with 12 bases fitting TRBD2. Germline assignment: CDR1 LNHDA and CDR2 SQIVND (reference sequence). CDR3 length: 13 residues. CDR3: CATSGSGIGEQYF. As DNA, the CDR3 is TGTGCGACTAGCGGGAGCGGTATCGGCGAGCAGTACTTC.

The genes are TRBV24-1 and TRBJ2-1, with 10 bases lining up with TRBD2. Trimming cost V 3 bases and J 4 bases; bases outside gene matches: 8. Germline loops: CDR1 KGHDR, CDR2 SFDVKD. This CDR3 region has 17 residues. CDR3 sequence (DNA): TGTGCCACCAGTGATCCGACCACTAGCGGGGCGTACAATGAGCAGTTCTTC. Its protein product is CATSDPTTSGAYNEQFF.

This clone has a handful of counts. The chain combines TRBV3-1 (or the pseudogene TRBV3-2) with TRBJ2-2; 8 nucleotides line up with TRBD2. Unmatched junction bases numbered 25, after V lost 1 base and J lost 6 bases. This CDR3 has 22 residues. CDR1 and CDR2 (germline): LGHDT, YNNKEL (reference sequence). Here the CDR3 reads CASSQGRSGLAEARRWAGELFF. The DNA for the CDR3 is TGTGCCAGCAGCCAAGGCCGGTCAGGACTAGCCGAGGCGAGGAGATGGGCCGGGGAGCTGTTTTTT.

This chain links TRBV12-3 or TRBV12-4 with TRBJ1-1; the D gene is possibly TRBD1 (6 bases). Deletions cut 4 bases from V and 3 bases from J, with 9 bases between. CDR3 length: 13 residues. CDR3 bases: TGTGCCAGCAGTTACAGGGAACACACTGAAGCTTTCTTT. This codes for CASSYREHTEAFF.

This chain links TRBV7-2 with TRBJ2-7; 9 nucleotides match TRBD2. Trimming took 5 bases from V and 6 from J; bases not matched to a gene: 11. CDR3 length: 15 amino acids. In germline, CDR1 is SGHTA, CDR2 FQGNSA. As DNA, the CDR3 is TGTGCCAGCAGCCCCCAGGTAGCGGGAGTCTCCGAGCAGTACTTC. Its protein is CASSPQVAGVSEQYF.

This clone has only a few counts. The chain uses TRBV29-1 and TRBJ2-3; D possibly corresponds to TRBD1 (6 bases). Deletions cut 7 bases from V and 2 bases from J, with 16 bases between. The CDR3 totals 14 residues. Germline assignment: CDR1 SQVTM and CDR2 ANQGSEA. The chain's CDR3 is CSAADRPHTDTQYF. The DNA for the CDR3 is TGCAGCGCCGCCGACAGGCCTCACACAGATACGCAGTATTTT.

V is TRBV6-2 or TRBV6-3 and J is TRBJ2-3; D perhaps matches TRBD2 (6 bases). The CDR3 consists of 17 residues. Germline values: CDR1 MNHEY, CDR2 SVGEGT. V shed 3 bases and J shed 2 bases, with 18 bases lying between them. The CDR3: CASSYGRPYGNTDTQYF. The CDR3 DNA follows: TGTGCCAGCAGTTATGGGAGGCCCTACGGTAACACAGATACGCAGTATTTT.

The rearrangement uses TRBV19 and TRBJ1-5; 9 bases align to TRBD1. The CDR3 spans 20 residues. V was clipped by 5 bases and J by 0 bases; unmatched bases: 17. Germline values: CDR1 LNHDA, CDR2 SQIVND (reference sequence). The CDR3 reads CASSHQATGGPIYSNQPQHF. CDR3 DNA sequence: TGTGCCAGTAGTCACCAAGCGACAGGGGGACCCATCTATAGCAATCAGCCCCAGCATTTT.

The chain combines TRBV20-1 with TRBJ1-5, with TRBD1 identical over 8 bases. J lost 3 bases, V lost 3 bases, and 13 bases had no gene match. Germline-derived CDR1 and CDR2 are DFQATT and SNEGSKA (reference sequence). This CDR3 comprises 17 residues. For the CDR3, the DNA is TGCAGTGCTAGTCCCGTAGCCCAGACAGGGGACAATCAGCCCCAGCATTTT. This gives the protein CSASPVAQTGDNQPQHF.

V is TRBV7-2 and J is TRBJ2-2; D possibly corresponds to TRBD1 (6 bases). Trimming cost V 1 base and J 3 bases, with 12 bases left between them. The CDR3 consists of 16 residues. Germline CDR1 is SGHTA and CDR2 is FQGNSA. The DNA of the CDR3 is TGTGCCAGCAGCTTAGACTACAGGGTCGACACCGGGGAGCTGTTTTTT. It yields the protein CASSLDYRVDTGELFF.

The chain employs TRBV7-8 and TRBJ1-3; 7 positions agree with TRBD1. The CDR3 consists of 16 residues. The V and J ends lost 6 bases and 0 bases, in that order; junction bases with no gene match: 8. Germline CDR1 reads SGHVS; CDR2 reads FQNEAQ. This CDR3 is CASSFFGTVSGNTIYF. CDR3 nucleotide sequence: TGTGCCAGCAGTTTTTTCGGGACAGTCTCTGGAAACACCATATATTTT.

This clone was seen once. The CDR3: CASRLAGGYNEQFF. DNA of the CDR3: TGTGCCAGCCGCCTAGCGGGAGGTTACAATGAGCAGTTCTTC. The rearrangement links TRBV28 to TRBJ2-1; 11 nucleotides line up with TRBD2. V gave up 8 bases and J gave up 4 bases; unmatched junction bases: 4. The CDR3 consists of 14 residues. Germline V CDR1 and CDR2: MDHEN, SYDVKM.

The chain couples TRBV28 to TRBJ1-6; D gene uncertain. The germline V gene has CDR1 MDHEN and CDR2 SYDVKM. The CDR3 is 12 residues long. V lost 2 bases, J lost 13 bases, and 9 bases lay in between. CDR3 bases: TGTGCCAGCAGTTTAGCAGTTCAGCCCCTCCACTTT. This encodes CASSLAVQPLHF.

The chain recombines TRBV7-8 with TRBJ1-5; tentative D call: TRBD1 (6 bases). The CDR3 extends over 17 amino acids. CDR1 is SGHVS and CDR2 is FQNEAQ in the germline V gene. Trimming shortened V by 1 base and J by 0 bases, and 13 bases separated the two germline ends. CDR3 coding DNA: TGTGCCAGCAGCTTAGGAGCCAGGACAGCTAGCAATCAGCCCCAGCATTTT. Its translation is CASSLGARTASNQPQHF.

This rearrangement joins TRBV3-1 (or the pseudogene TRBV3-2) to TRBJ1-6; TRBD1 agrees at 8 bases. Trimming at V came to 0 bases and at J to 9 bases, leaving 1 base not matched to a gene. The CDR3 has 14 residues. CDR1 and CDR2 from the germline V gene are LGHDT and YNNKEL (reference sequence). CDR3 bases: TGTGCCAGCAGCCAAGAGGACAGGGCTTCACCCCTCCACTTT. Translating gives CASSQEDRASPLHF.

The rearrangement links TRBV28 to TRBJ1-2; 9 nucleotides agree with TRBD1. Germline CDR1 and CDR2: MDHEN and SYDVKM. The CDR3 contains 13 residues. With V trimmed by 6 bases and J by 8 bases, 7 bases remained unmatched. CDR3 sequence: CASREGQGRGYTF. The CDR3 nucleotides are TGTGCCAGCAGGGAGGGACAGGGACGCGGCTACACCTTC.

The chain recombines TRBV7-8 with TRBJ1-4, with D perhaps TRBD1 (5 bases). Germline V CDR1 and CDR2: SGHVS, FQNEAQ. Trimming removed 5 bases from V and 7 bases from J, with 8 bases in between. This CDR3 region has 12 residues. The CDR3 here is CASSPGGEKLFF. The CDR3 nucleotides read TGTGCCAGCAGCCCGGGGGGTGAAAAACTGTTTTTT.

The V and J genes are TRBV5-5 and TRBJ2-3, with a possible D match to TRBD2 (6 bases). The CDR3 totals 16 residues. Trimming removed 2 bases from V and 1 base from J, with 14 bases in between. Germline lookup yields CDR1 SGHKS and CDR2 YYEKEE (reference sequence). The CDR3 DNA reads TGTGCCAGCAGCTTTCTTAGCGGACCTCGCACAGATACGCAGTATTTT. This sequence encodes CASSFLSGPRTDTQYF.

CDR3 in amino acids: CASCDFTGETQYF. The DNA for the CDR3 is TGTGCCAGCTGTGACTTTACGGGGGAGACCCAGTACTTC. This chain uses TRBV19 with TRBJ2-5; possible D gene TRBD2, 5 bases. Germline CDR1 reads LNHDA; CDR2 reads SQIVND (reference sequence). The length of the CDR3 is 13 residues. Trimming removed 9 bases from V and 5 bases from J, with 16 bases in between.

The chain combines TRBV6-5 with TRBJ1-3; TRBD1 aligns across 7 bases. J was trimmed by 0 bases and V by 4 bases; bases with no gene match: 3. The CDR3 sequence is 15 residues long. Germline CDR1 is MNHEY and CDR2 is SVGAGI. The CDR3 spells CASSFDRDSGNTIYF. CDR3 sequence (DNA): TGTGCCAGCAGTTTCGACAGGGACTCTGGAAACACCATATATTTT.

V and J are TRBV9 and TRBJ1-4, with 8 bases that match TRBD1. The CDR3 is made up of 14 amino acids. Germline CDR1 is SGDLS and CDR2 is YYNGEE. Trimming at V came to 1 base and at J to 8 bases, leaving 4 bases not matched to a gene. Written as DNA, the CDR3 is TGTGCCAGCAGCGTAAACAGGGGGATGGAAAAACTGTTTTTT. Protein product: CASSVNRGMEKLFF.

V is TRBV5-1 and J is TRBJ1-1; maybe TRBD1 (5 bases). CDR1 is SGHRS, CDR2 YFSETQ, per germline. The CDR3 covers 15 residues. Trimming shortened V by 4 bases and J by 4 bases, and 17 bases separated the two germline ends. CDR3 bases: TGCGCCAGCAGCCACCACAGGCAGTCGGGCACTGAAGCTTTCTTT. It yields the protein CASSHHRQSGTEAFF.

This chain joins TRBV18 and TRBJ2-1; TRBD2 might be the D (7 bases). Trimming took 2 bases from V and 8 from J, leaving 19 bases between them. Germline CDR1 and CDR2: KGHSH and LQKENI. This CDR3 region has 16 residues. The CDR3 nucleotides are TGTGCCAGCTCACCAACCCGGGGGGCTAAGGCGGATGAGCAGTTCTTC. Protein sequence: CASSPTRGAKADEQFF.